This T cell receptor beta chain was obtained from a study of cytomegalovirus exposure and HLA in healthy donors. Overall study: An early data release held tens of millions of unique TCRs from HLA-typed donors. Study-level results: Rare sequences made up most TCRs, while some public TCRs were found in many donors. A later analysis found TCR association rates differed by HLA locus, highest for DRB1 and lowest for HLA-C. Reported results showed that the classifier diagnosed cytomegalovirus status with high specificity and sensitivity.

This CDR3 is 16 amino acids long. Germline V gene lookup returns CDR1 LNHDA and CDR2 SQIVND (reference sequence). Deletions cut 0 bases from V and 5 bases from J, with 16 bases between. Researchers ran the PCR with 60 Vbeta and 13 Jbeta primers. The data were produced by immunoSEQ multiplex PCR, yet TCRdb's version contains in-frame clones alone and is incomplete. The sample includes 150,000 to 200,000 clones, approximately 80% seen only once; the top ten take 2% to 3%. Comments on this clone: Its antigen is currently unknown. Other nucleotide sequences in the sample specify the same CDR3.

The TCR was taken from a woman in her thirties or forties in good health and CMV-seropositive. Sequenced input: PBMCs. The chain joins TRBV19 to TRBJ1-1; perhaps TRBD1 as D (5 bases). The CDR3 bases are TGTGCCAGTAGTATAGATAATGGAGGGAAGGGGACTGAAGCTTTCTTT. Its protein is CASSIDNGGKGTEAFF.